These T cell receptor beta chains were read from a single sample in a study of early T cells in non-severe SARS-CoV-2 infection. MiXCR was run by TCRdb on the 5' RACE reads, yielding one entry per CDR3 protein. Here the sample spans about 77,000 distinct CDR3 sequences, approximately 12% being singletons. The sequencing used whole blood, collected at baseline. The receptor source for this set is an adult who was a healthcare worker with PCR-confirmed SARS-CoV-2 infection or an uninfected control (not recorded which). The donor label of this sample is uncertain. Each CDR3 is given with its conserved first and last residue. The D gene is left open where the match is weak. The size of a clone is reported for some rows only, either as once, few or many, or as a class for expanded clones.

J	V	D	size	CDR3	DNA
TRBJ2-1	TRBV7-8	-	-	CASSSRGGLDNEQFF	TGTGCCAGCAGCTCGCGTGGCGGCCTTGACAATGAGCAGTTCTTC
TRBJ2-1	TRBV12-3/TRBV12-4	TRBD2	many	CASSFVSGGAVYNEQFF	TGTGCCAGCAGTTTCGTTAGCGGGGGGGCGGTCTACAATGAGCAGTTCTTC
TRBJ2-2	TRBV7-3	-	many	CASSWDIAGTGELFF	TGTGCCAGCAGCTGGGACATAGCTGGCACCGGGGAGCTGTTTTTT
TRBJ2-3	TRBV7-6	-	-	CASSSAVNTDTQYF	TGTGCCAGCAGCTCTGCGGTTAACACAGATACGCAGTATTTT
TRBJ2-5	TRBV12-5	TRBD1	few	CASAHGTGRLQETQYF	TGTGCTAGTGCTCACGGGACAGGGAGGTTGCAAGAGACCCAGTACTTC
TRBJ2-3	TRBV2	TRBD2	few	CASDTSGGEDTQYF	TGTGCCAGCGATACTAGCGGGGGTGAAGATACGCAGTATTTT
TRBJ2-5	TRBV6-1	TRBD2	-	CASSLWTSGGLTQYF	TGTGCCAGCAGTCTTTGGACTAGCGGGGGGTTGACCCAGTACTTC
TRBJ1-2	TRBV5-5	TRBD1	-	CASSLDRATWGYTF	TGTGCCAGCAGTTTGGACAGGGCCACCTGGGGCTACACCTTC
TRBJ1-4	TRBV12-3/TRBV12-4	-	-	CASSLAEATNEKLFF	TGTGCCAGCAGTTTAGCAGAAGCAACTAATGAAAAACTGTTTTTT
TRBJ2-3	TRBV7-2	TRBD1	-	CASSQDRESDTQYF	TGTGCCAGCAGCCAGGACAGGGAATCAGATACGCAGTATTTT
TRBJ2-7	TRBV6-2/TRBV6-3	-	few	CASSLNVFYEQYF	TGTGCCAGCAGTCTAAATGTATTCTACGAGCAGTACTTC
TRBJ2-1	TRBV15	TRBD1	few	CATSRDAPGQQSSYNEQFF	TGTGCCACCAGCAGAGATGCCCCGGGACAGCAGAGCTCCTACAATGAGCAGTTCTTC
TRBJ2-5	TRBV2	-	-	CASSEVETQYF	TGTGCCAGCAGTGAAGTAGAGACCCAGTACTTC
TRBJ1-6	TRBV18	-	many	CASSPPEEFPYNSPLHF	TGTGCCAGCTCACCGCCTGAGGAATTTCCCTATAATTCACCCCTCCACTTT
TRBJ2-4	TRBV2	-	-	CASLRGSLAKNIQYF	TGTGCCAGCCTAAGGGGGTCCTTAGCCAAAAACATTCAGTACTTC
TRBJ2-1	TRBV2	-	-	CASRYDKFNEQFF	TGTGCCAGCAGATACGACAAATTCAATGAGCAGTTCTTC
TRBJ1-2	TRBV12-3/TRBV12-4	TRBD1	many	CASSFATGVDGYTF	TGTGCCAGCAGTTTTGCGACAGGGGTTGATGGCTACACCTTC
TRBJ2-3	TRBV2	TRBD2	-	CASSGTSGTDTQYF	TGTGCCAGCAGCGGGACTAGCGGGACAGATACGCAGTATTTT
TRBJ1-5	TRBV27	-	few	CASSLTFTVGRGPQHF	TGTGCCAGCAGTTTAACATTTACGGTAGGGCGAGGGCCCCAGCATTTT
TRBJ2-2	TRBV5-1	-	few	CASSRPSTGNTGELFF	TGCGCCAGCAGCCGGCCTTCGACAGGGAACACCGGGGAGCTGTTTTTT
TRBJ1-1	TRBV20-1	-	-	CSARRRMNTEAFF	TGCAGTGCCCGGAGGAGAATGAACACTGAAGCTTTCTTT
TRBJ2-3	TRBV7-9	TRBD1	few	CASSYPAGTGGGPWGTDTQYF	TGTGCCAGCAGCTACCCAGCCGGGACAGGGGGCGGACCTTGGGGCACAGATACGCAGTATTTT
TRBJ2-1	TRBV6-1	-	many	CASSEETGSYNEQFF	TGTGCCAGCAGTGAAGAGACAGGATCTTACAATGAGCAGTTCTTC
TRBJ2-7	TRBV5-6	TRBD2	many	CASSGPLSGETYEQYF	TGTGCCAGCAGCGGCCCCTTGAGCGGGGAAACCTACGAGCAGTACTTC
TRBJ1-1	TRBV5-4	-	-	CASSVNTAGAEAFF	TGTGCCAGCAGCGTGAATACAGCAGGGGCTGAAGCTTTCTTT
TRBJ2-7	TRBV3-1	-	-	CASSHRTGHYEQYF	TGTGCCAGCAGCCACCGTACGGGGCACTACGAGCAGTACTTC
TRBJ2-7	TRBV9	-	few	CASSPRTAGEQYF	TGTGCCAGCAGCCCCCGGACAGCAGGGGAGCAGTACTTC
TRBJ2-5	TRBV29-1	TRBD1	-	CSVVLMDRGRQETQYF	TGCAGCGTTGTGTTAATGGACAGGGGACGGCAAGAGACCCAGTACTTC
TRBJ2-7	TRBV20-1	-	-	CSAGGLSGYEQYF	TGCAGTGCTGGCGGACTAAGCGGTTACGAGCAGTACTTC
TRBJ2-1	TRBV11-2	TRBD2	many	CASSSGLESYNEQFF	TGTGCCAGCAGCTCCGGACTAGAGTCCTACAATGAGCAGTTCTTC
TRBJ2-7	TRBV7-2	-	few	CASSPAEGSPYEQYF	TGTGCCAGCAGCCCCGCAGAGGGCTCTCCCTACGAGCAGTACTTC
TRBJ2-6	TRBV6-2/TRBV6-3	-	many	CASTRMGAGANVLTF	TGTGCCAGCACGAGAATGGGGGCCGGGGCCAACGTCCTGACTTTC
TRBJ1-3	TRBV5-1	-	-	CASSLDGGAYGNTIYF	TGCGCCAGCAGCTTAGACGGGGGCGCCTACGGAAACACCATATATTTT
TRBJ1-5	TRBV10-2	-	few	CASSGQSNQPQHF	TGCGCCAGTTCCGGACAGAGCAATCAGCCCCAGCATTTT
TRBJ2-2	TRBV14	-	-	CASSQDLSGQENTGELFF	TGTGCCAGCAGCCAAGATTTAAGCGGTCAGGAGAACACCGGGGAGCTGTTTTTT
TRBJ2-7	TRBV11-2	-	few	CASSQRTRHYEQYF	TGTGCCAGCAGCCAGCGGACGCGACACTACGAGCAGTACTTC